The 20 T cell receptor beta chains presented below share a single source sample, sequenced in a study of shared clonotypes between healthy human individuals (dated by TCRdb to 2020 to 2022). Library preparation employed the immunoSEQ multiplex PCR assay. In its TCRdb copy, this immuneACCESS table keeps in-frame sequences only and misses some clones. Where compared with another copy, unresolved V genes explain less than half of these, and the others have no known cause. The sample contains about a million clones, around 74% of them found a single time. The top ten constitute approximately 1.3% of the sample. Sequenced: memory CD4+ T cells sorted from blood. The label giving this sample's cell subset or site can be read as: CD45RA-negative fraction. The receptors originated from a man aged 18 to 35 in good health.

In its sample, this clone was seen once. The sample has other DNA sequences that encode this CDR3 too. The chain employs TRBV7-9 and TRBJ2-3; 10 bases map to TRBD2. This CDR3 is 15 amino acids long. J gave up 1 base and V 6 bases, and 4 bases lay outside the gene matches. Per the germline V gene, CDR1 is SEHNR and CDR2 is FQNEAQ (reference sequence). CDR3 nucleotide sequence: TGTGCCAGCAGTTTTACTAGCGGGGGCACAGATACGCAGTATTTT. This gives the protein CASSFTSGGTDTQYF.

The chain carries TRBV7-2 and TRBJ2-7; 7 bases align to TRBD2. This CDR3 contains 14 residues. In germline, CDR1 is SGHTA, CDR2 FQGNSA. After removal of 3 bases from V and 7 bases from J, the junction contained 9 bases not matched to a gene. In DNA form, the CDR3 reads TGTGCCAGCAGCTTCGAGGGAGGGCGGGGAGAGCAGTACTTC. Amino acids: CASSFEGGRGEQYF.

This chain uses TRBV7-9 with TRBJ2-6; D is ambiguous. The ends were cut back, 1 base at V and 2 bases at J, with 15 bases in the middle. This CDR3 comprises 18 residues. Germline V gene lookup returns CDR1 SEHNR and CDR2 FQNEAQ (reference sequence). CDR3 DNA sequence: TGTGCCAGCAGCTTAGGGAACCTAGTAATACCTGGGGCCAACGTCCTGACTTTC. It is translated as CASSLGNLVIPGANVLTF.

There are many counts of this clone. The same CDR3 is also encoded by other DNA sequences in this sample. This chain uses TRBV5-4 with TRBJ1-1; D is possibly TRBD1 (5 bases). Germline V lookup: CDR1 SGHNT, CDR2 YYREEE (reference sequence). This CDR3 has 13 residues. Trimming cost V 2 bases and J 1 base, with 6 bases left between them. The CDR3: CASSFDRNTEAFF. DNA for the CDR3: TGTGCCAGCAGCTTTGACAGGAACACTGAAGCTTTCTTT.

V is TRBV4-1 and J is TRBJ1-3; 7 bases match TRBD1. This CDR3 has 14 amino acids. In germline, CDR1 is MGHRA, CDR2 YSYEKL. The junction had 3 bases not matched to a gene; V was cut back by 4 bases and J by 3 bases. The CDR3 here is CASSLTGNGNTIYF. As DNA, the CDR3 is TGCGCCAGCAGCCTGACAGGGAATGGAAACACCATATATTTT.

This clone was seen only once. The chain uses TRBV2 and TRBJ1-4; 7 positions match TRBD1. V lost 3 bases and J lost 0; bases outside the gene matches: 4. Germline lookup yields CDR1 SNHLY and CDR2 FYNNEI. The CDR3 runs to 16 residues. This CDR3 reads CASSEDRIATNEKLFF. CDR3 DNA: TGTGCCAGCAGTGAGGACAGGATCGCAACTAATGAAAAACTGTTTTTT. Based on the CDR3 plus reference TRBV2 and TRBJ1-4, the full variable domain is EPEVTQTPSHQVTQMGQEVILRCVPISNHLYFYWYRQILGQKVEFLVSFYNNEISEKSEIFDDQFSVERPDGSNFTLKIRSTKLEDSAMYFCASSEDRIATNEKLFFGSGTQLSVL.

A note on this clone: This sample includes further DNA sequences coding for the same CDR3. The chain employs TRBV6-5 and TRBJ1-1; D unclear. The CDR3 length is 13 residues. Germline CDR1 reads MNHEY; CDR2 reads SVGAGI. V was clipped by 6 bases and J by 0 bases, with 8 bases between them. The CDR3 spells CASSGRLNTEAFF. For the CDR3, the DNA is TGTGCCAGCAGCGGACGGCTGAACACTGAAGCTTTCTTT.

This clone was counted a single time. The chain recombines TRBV7-2 with TRBJ2-5; no clear D. Germline CDR1 is SGHTA and CDR2 is FQGNSA. V was pared by 5 bases and J by 2 bases, with 9 bases between. This CDR3 comprises 13 residues. CDR3 nucleotides: TGTGCCAGCAGCACACAGTATCAAGAGACCCAGTACTTC. This codes for CASSTQYQETQYF.

The V call is TRBV7-2, the J call TRBJ2-1; no definite D call. V was trimmed by 5 bases and J by 1 base, leaving 12 bases between them. The CDR3 runs 15 residues. In germline, CDR1 is SGHTA, CDR2 FQGNSA. Here the CDR3 reads CASSTTQMSYNEQFF. The CDR3 region has the DNA TGTGCCAGCAGCACTACTCAGATGTCCTACAATGAGCAGTTCTTC.

This rearrangement joins TRBV7-8 to TRBJ2-5, with 7 bases that match TRBD2. The V segment lost 3 bases and the J segment 2 bases; nucleotides outside the gene matches: 6. In germline, CDR1 is SGHVS, CDR2 FQNEAQ. The CDR3 sequence is 15 residues long. CDR3 nucleotides: TGTGCCAGCAGCTTTAAGCGGGGACCTCAAGAGACCCAGTACTTC. Its protein is CASSFKRGPQETQYF.

This clone has a handful of counts. This chain links TRBV6-5 with TRBJ1-6, with 7 bases aligning to TRBD1. Trimming took 5 bases from V and 8 from J; bases not matched to a gene: 6. CDR1 and CDR2 from the germline V gene are MNHEY and SVGAGI. This CDR3 spans 14 amino acids. The CDR3 coding sequence is TGTGCCAGCAGTGCACAGGGGAAGGATTCACCCCTCCACTTT. As protein: CASSAQGKDSPLHF.

The chain employs TRBV7-6 and TRBJ2-7; 10 nucleotides agree with TRBD2. With V trimmed by 0 bases and J by 1 base, 6 bases remained unmatched. The CDR3 runs 17 residues. Looked up from germline, CDR1 is SGHVS and CDR2 is FNYEAQ. CDR3 sequence: CASSLAPGLARSYEQYF. CDR3 nucleotides: TGTGCCAGCAGCTTAGCGCCGGGACTAGCGAGATCCTACGAGCAGTACTTC.

In its sample, this clone was seen a few times. The genes are TRBV6-1 and TRBJ1-1; no reliable D call. The germline V gene encodes CDR1 MNHNS and CDR2 SASEGT. The CDR3 totals 17 residues. Trimming pared 4 bases from V and 4 bases from J, leaving 22 bases between. The CDR3 protein is CASSGAEVAQWGTEAFF. CDR3 nucleotides: TGTGCCAGCAGTGGGGCCGAGGTCGCGCAGTGGGGCACTGAAGCTTTCTTT.

This chain uses TRBV19 with TRBJ1-6, with D hard to call. The germline gives CDR1 LNHDA, CDR2 SQIVND (reference sequence). This CDR3 has 14 residues. V dropped 6 bases and J dropped 5 bases, with 11 bases sitting between them. Here the CDR3 DNA reads TGTGCCAGTAGGTTGGGTCAGAATAATTCACCCCTCCACTTT. Protein sequence: CASRLGQNNSPLHF.

V and J are TRBV7-2 and TRBJ1-3, with D possibly TRBD1 on 5 matching bases. The ends were cut back, 3 bases at V and 0 bases at J, with 9 bases in the middle. Germline V CDR1 and CDR2: SGHTA, FQGNSA. The CDR3 loop spans 15 amino acids. CDR3 in amino acids: CASSLGGISGNTIYF. Written as DNA, the CDR3 is TGTGCCAGCAGCTTGGGGGGGATCTCTGGAAACACCATATATTTT.

The chain is built from TRBV30 and TRBJ2-5; weak D call: TRBD2 (6 bases). Germline V lookup: CDR1 GTSNPN, CDR2 SVGIG (reference sequence). The CDR3 length is 14 residues. The V end was cut by 4 bases, the J end by 2 bases, with 14 bases between. The CDR3 nucleotides are TGTGCCTGGAACAAACCGGGACTTCAAGAGACCCAGTACTTC. This codes for CAWNKPGLQETQYF.

This clone occurred once. The rearrangement joins TRBV19 to TRBJ2-5; D possibly corresponds to TRBD2 (6 bases). This CDR3 is 13 amino acids long. The V gene lost 6 bases and the J gene lost 1 base, with 9 bases spanning the gap. Germline CDR1 LNHDA, CDR2 SQIVND (reference sequence). This CDR3 is CASSWTTQETQYF. CDR3 nucleotide sequence: TGTGCCAGTAGCTGGACTACCCAAGAGACCCAGTACTTC.

V is TRBV19 and J is TRBJ2-7, with D possibly TRBD1 on 5 matching bases. Germline CDR1 reads LNHDA; CDR2 reads SQIVND (reference sequence). CDR3 length: 12 amino acids. Trimming removed 7 bases at V and 5 bases at J, with 12 bases between. This chain's CDR3 is CASNGRVDEQYF. CDR3 DNA sequence: TGTGCCAGTAATGGCAGGGTGGACGAGCAGTACTTC.

This chain connects TRBV18 to TRBJ1-5, with D possibly TRBD1 on 5 matching bases. CDR3 length: 16 residues. V was trimmed by 1 base and J by 5 bases, leaving 15 bases between them. The germline CDR1 and CDR2 sequences are KGHSH and LQKENI. The DNA for the CDR3 is TGTGCCAGCTCACCACGAGCAGGGCGGAAGGATCAGCCCCAGCATTTT. This translates into CASSPRAGRKDQPQHF.

This chain's CDR3 is CASRDKLISSGELFF. CDR3 DNA sequence: TGTGCCAGCAGGGATAAACTTATATCCAGCGGGGAGCTGTTTTTT. The gene calls are TRBV21-1 and TRBJ2-2. TRBV21-1 is classified as a pseudogene. The CDR3 length is 15 residues.